This T cell receptor beta chain was captured by sequencing in a study of PD-1 blockade in mismatch repair-deficient tumors. General study findings and limits: Tumor-resident clones, often absent from pretreatment blood, expanded after pembrolizumab and then contracted.

Documented time point: approximately 9-day in vitro stimulation with candidate neoantigen peptide 6. Cells were stimulated around 10 days with each of 7 or 8 ELISpot-reactive neoantigens. Clone fold changes were calculated against an identical culture without peptide. Sequenced by immunoSEQ multiplex PCR; TCRdb stores in-frame clones only, minus some. The sample lists about 14,000 clones, about 85% seen once, with over 4.5% in the top ten. About this clone itself: The antigen is undetermined.

The germline V gene encodes CDR1 MNHNS and CDR2 SASEGT. V dropped 2 bases and J dropped 3 bases, with 16 bases sitting between them. This CDR3 spans 16 amino acids. This specimen was cells cultured in vitro, taken from a patient treated with pembrolizumab. The TCR originated in an adult with mismatch repair-deficient cancer. V is TRBV6-1 and J is TRBJ2-5; D is possibly TRBD1 or TRBD2 (5 bases each). The CDR3 loop reads CASSEYGARVEETQYF. In DNA, the CDR3 is TGTGCCAGCAGTGAATACGGGGCGCGAGTAGAAGAGACCCAGTACTTC.